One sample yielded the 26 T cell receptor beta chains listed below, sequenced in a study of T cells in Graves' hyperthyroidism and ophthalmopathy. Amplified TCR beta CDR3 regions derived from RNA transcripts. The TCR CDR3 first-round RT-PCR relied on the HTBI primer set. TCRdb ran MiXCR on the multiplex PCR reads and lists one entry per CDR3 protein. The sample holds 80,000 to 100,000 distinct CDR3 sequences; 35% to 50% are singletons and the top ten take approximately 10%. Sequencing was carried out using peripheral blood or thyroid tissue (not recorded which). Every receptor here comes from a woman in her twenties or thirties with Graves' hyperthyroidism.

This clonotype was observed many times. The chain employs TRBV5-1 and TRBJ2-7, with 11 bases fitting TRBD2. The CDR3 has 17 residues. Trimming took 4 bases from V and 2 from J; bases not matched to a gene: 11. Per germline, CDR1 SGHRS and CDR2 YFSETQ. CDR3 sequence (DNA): TGCGCCAGCAGCCTTGGACTAGCGGGCCTGTTCACCTACGAGCAGTACTTC. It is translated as CASSLGLAGLFTYEQYF.

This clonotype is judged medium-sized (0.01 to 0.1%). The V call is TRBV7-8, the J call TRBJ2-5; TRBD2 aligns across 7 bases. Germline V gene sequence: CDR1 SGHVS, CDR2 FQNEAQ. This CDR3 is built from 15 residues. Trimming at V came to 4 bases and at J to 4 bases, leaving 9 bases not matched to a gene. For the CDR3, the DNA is TGTGCCAGCAGCTCGAGCGGGGATTTTGGAGAGACCCAGTACTTC. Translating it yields CASSSSGDFGETQYF.

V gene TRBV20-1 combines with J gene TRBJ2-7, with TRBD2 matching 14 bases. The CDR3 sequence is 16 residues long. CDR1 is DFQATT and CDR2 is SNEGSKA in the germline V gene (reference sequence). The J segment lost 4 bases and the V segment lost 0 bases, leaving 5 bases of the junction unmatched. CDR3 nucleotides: TGCAGTGCTAGAGATCCCGGGACTAGCGGGAGTTACGAGCAGTACTTC. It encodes CSARDPGTSGSYEQYF.

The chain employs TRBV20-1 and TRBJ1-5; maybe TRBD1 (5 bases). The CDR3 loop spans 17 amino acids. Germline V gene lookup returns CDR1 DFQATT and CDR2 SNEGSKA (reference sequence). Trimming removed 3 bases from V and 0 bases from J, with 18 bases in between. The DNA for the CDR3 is TGCAGTGCTAGTAGAGGGGCGTCGGCTAATAGCAATCAGCCCCAGCATTTT. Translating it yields CSASRGASANSNQPQHF.

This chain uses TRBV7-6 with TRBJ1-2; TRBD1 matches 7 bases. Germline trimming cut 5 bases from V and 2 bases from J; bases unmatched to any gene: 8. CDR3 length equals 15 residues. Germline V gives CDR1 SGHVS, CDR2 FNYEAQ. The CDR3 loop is CASSPYTGVNYGYTF. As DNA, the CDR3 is TGTGCCAGCAGCCCTTACACAGGGGTCAACTATGGCTACACCTTC.

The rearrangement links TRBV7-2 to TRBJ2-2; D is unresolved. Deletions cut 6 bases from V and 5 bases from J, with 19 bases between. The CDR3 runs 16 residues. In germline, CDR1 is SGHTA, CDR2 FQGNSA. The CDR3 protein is CASSSPLPLGTGELFF. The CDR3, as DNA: TGTGCCAGCAGTTCCCCTTTGCCCCTAGGGACCGGGGAGCTGTTTTTT.

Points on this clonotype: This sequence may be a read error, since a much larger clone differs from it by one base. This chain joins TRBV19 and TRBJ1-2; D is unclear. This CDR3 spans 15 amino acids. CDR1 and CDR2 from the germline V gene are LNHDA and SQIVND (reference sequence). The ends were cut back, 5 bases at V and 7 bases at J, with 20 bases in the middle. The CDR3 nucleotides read TGTGCCAGTAGTTTTGCCCCGGACGGTGCCTGTGGCTACACCTTC. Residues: CASSFAPDGACGYTF.

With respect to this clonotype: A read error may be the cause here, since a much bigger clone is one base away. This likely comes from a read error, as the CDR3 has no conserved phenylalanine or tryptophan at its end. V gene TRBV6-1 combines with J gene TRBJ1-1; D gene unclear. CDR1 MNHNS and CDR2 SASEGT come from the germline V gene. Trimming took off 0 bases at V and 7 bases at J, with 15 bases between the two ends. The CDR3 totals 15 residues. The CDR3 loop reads CASSEALSELLEAFL. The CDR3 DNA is TGTGCCAGCAGTGAAGCGCTTTCGGAACTCCTTGAAGCTTTCCTT.

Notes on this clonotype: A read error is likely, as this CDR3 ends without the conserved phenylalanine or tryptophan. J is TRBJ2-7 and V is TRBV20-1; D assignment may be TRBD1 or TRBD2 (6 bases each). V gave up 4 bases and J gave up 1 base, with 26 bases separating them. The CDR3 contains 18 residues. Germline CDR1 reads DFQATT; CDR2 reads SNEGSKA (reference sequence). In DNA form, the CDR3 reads TGCAGTGCTACACCGGAGGGCGCCAGCAACGGACAGTCCTACGAGCAGTACCTC. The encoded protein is CSATPEGASNGQSYEQYL.

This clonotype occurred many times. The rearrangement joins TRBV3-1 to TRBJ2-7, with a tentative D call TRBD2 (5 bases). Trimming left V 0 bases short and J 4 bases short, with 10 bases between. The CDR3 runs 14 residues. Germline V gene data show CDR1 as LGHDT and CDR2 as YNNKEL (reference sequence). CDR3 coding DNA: TGTGCCAGCAGCCAAGACCTAGCTGTGTACGAGCAGTACTTC. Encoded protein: CASSQDLAVYEQYF.

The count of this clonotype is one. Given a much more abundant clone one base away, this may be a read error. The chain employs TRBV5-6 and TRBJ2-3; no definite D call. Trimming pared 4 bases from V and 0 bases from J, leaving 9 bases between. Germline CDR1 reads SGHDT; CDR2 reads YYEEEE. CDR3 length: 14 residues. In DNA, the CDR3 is TGTGCCAGCAGCCTGAGCACCAGCACAGATACGCAGTATTTT. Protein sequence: CASSLSTSTDTQYF.

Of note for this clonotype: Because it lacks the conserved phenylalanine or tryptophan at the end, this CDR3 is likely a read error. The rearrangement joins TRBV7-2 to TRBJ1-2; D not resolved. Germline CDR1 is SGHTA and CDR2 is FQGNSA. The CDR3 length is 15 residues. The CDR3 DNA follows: TGCGCCAGCAGCTTACCCTCCCACGCAAACTATGGCTACACCCTC. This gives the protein CASSLPSHANYGYTL.

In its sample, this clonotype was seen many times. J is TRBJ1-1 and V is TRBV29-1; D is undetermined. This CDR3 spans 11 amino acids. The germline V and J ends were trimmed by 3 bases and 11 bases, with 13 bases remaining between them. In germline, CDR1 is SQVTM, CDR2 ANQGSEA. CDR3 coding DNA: TGCAGCGTTGAGGAAACACCGGGGGCTTTCTTT. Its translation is CSVEETPGAFF.

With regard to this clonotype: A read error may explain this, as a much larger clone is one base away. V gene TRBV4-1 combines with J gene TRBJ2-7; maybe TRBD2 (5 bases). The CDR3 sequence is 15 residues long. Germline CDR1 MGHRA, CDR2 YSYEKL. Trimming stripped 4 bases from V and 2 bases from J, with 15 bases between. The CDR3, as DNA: TGCGCCAGCAGCCGATTACTAGTGGCAACCTACGAGCAGTACTTC. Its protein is CASSRLLVATYEQYF.

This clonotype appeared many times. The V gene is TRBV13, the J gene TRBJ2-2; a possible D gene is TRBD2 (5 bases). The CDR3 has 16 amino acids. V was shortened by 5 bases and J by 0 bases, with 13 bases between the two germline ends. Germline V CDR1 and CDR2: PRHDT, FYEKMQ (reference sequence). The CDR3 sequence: CASSPLRAANTGELFF. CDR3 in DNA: TGTGCCAGCAGCCCCCTAAGAGCGGCGAACACCGGGGAGCTGTTTTTT.

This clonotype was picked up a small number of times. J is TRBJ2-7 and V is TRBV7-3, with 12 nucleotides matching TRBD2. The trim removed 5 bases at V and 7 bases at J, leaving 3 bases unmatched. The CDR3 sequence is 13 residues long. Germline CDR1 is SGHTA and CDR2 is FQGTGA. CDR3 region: CASSTGLAGEQYF. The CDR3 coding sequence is TGTGCCAGCAGCACGGGACTAGCGGGTGAGCAGTACTTC.

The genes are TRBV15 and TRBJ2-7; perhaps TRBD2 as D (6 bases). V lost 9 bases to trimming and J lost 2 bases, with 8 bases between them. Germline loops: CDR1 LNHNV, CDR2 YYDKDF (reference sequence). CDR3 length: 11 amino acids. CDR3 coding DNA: TGTGCCACTAGCGGCGCCTACGAGCAGTACTTC. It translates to CATSGAYEQYF.

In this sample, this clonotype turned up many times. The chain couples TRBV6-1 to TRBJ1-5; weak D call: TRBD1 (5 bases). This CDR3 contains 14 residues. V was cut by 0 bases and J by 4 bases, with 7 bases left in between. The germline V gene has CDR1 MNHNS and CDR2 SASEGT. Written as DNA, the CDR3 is TGTGCCAGCAGTGAAGCGCGGGGGAATCAGCCCCAGCATTTT. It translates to CASSEARGNQPQHF.

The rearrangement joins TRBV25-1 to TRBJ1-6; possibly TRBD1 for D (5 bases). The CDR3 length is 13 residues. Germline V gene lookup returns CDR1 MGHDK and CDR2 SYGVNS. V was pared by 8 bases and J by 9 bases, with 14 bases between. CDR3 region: CASPGAGSSPLHF. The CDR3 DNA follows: TGTGCCAGCCCCGGGGCAGGGAGTTCACCCCTCCACTTT.

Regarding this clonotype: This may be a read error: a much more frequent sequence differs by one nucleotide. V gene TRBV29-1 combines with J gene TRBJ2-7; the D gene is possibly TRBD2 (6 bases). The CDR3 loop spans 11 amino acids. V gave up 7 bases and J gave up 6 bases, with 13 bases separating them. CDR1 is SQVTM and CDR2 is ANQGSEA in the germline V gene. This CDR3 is CSAGGSSEQYF. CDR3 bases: TGCAGCGCCGGAGGGTCAAGCGAGCAGTACTTC.

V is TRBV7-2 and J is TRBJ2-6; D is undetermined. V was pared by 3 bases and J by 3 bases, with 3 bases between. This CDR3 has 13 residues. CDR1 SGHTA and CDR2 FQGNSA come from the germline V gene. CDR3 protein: CASSLFGANVLTF. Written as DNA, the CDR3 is TGTGCCAGCAGCTTGTTTGGGGCCAACGTCCTGACTTTC. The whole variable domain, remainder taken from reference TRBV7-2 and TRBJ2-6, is GAGVSQSPSNKVTEKGKDVELRCDPISGHTALYWYRQSLGQGLEFLIYFQGNSAPDKSGLPSDRFSAERTGGSVSTLTIQRTQQEDSAVYLCASSLFGANVLTFGAGSRLTVL.

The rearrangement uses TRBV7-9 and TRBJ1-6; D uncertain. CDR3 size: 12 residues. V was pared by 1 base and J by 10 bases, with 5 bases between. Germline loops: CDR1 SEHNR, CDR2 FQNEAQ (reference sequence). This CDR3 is CASSLDGSPLHF. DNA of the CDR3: TGTGCCAGCAGCTTAGACGGCTCACCCCTCCACTTT.

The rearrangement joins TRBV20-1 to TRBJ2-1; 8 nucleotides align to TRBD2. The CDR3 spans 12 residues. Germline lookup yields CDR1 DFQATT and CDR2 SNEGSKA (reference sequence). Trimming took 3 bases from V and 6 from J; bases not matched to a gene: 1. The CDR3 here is CSARGLGNEQFF. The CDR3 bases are TGCAGTGCTAGGGGACTAGGCAATGAGCAGTTCTTC.

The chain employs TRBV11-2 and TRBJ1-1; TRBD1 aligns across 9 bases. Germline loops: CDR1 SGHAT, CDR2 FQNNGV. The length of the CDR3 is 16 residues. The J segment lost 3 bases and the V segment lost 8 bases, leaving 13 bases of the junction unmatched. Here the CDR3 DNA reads TGTGCCAGCTCCCGGGACAGGGTTTACGGGGACACTGAAGCTTTCTTT. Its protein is CASSRDRVYGDTEAFF. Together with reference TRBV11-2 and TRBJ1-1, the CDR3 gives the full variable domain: EAGVAQSPRYKIIEKRQSVAFWCNPISGHATLYWYQQILGQGPKLLIQFQNNGVVDDSQLPKDRFSAERLKGVDSTLKIQPAKLEDSAVYLCASSRDRVYGDTEAFFGQGTRLTVV.

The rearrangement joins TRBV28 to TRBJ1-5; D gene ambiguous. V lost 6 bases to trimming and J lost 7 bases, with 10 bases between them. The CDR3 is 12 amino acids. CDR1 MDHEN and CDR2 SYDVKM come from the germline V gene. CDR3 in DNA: TGTGCCAGCAGGATGGAAGCACAGCCCCAGCATTTT. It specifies CASRMEAQPQHF.

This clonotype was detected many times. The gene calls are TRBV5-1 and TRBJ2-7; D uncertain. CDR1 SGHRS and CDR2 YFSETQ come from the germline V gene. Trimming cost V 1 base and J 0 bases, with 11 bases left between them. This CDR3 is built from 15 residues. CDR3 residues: CASSLLDPSSYEQYF. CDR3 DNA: TGCGCCAGCAGCTTGTTGGACCCGAGCTCCTACGAGCAGTACTTC.